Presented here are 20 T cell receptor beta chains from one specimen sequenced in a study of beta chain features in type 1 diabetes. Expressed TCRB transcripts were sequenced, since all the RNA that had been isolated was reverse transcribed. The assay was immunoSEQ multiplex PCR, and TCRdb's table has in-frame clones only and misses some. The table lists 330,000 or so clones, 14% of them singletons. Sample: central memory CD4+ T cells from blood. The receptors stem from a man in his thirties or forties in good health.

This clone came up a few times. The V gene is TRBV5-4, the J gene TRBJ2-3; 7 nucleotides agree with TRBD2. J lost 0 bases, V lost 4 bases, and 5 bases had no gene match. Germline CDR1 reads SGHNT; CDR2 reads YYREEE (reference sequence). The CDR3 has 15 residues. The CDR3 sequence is CASSPSGASTDTQYF. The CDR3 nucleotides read TGTGCCAGCAGCCCTAGCGGAGCTAGCACAGATACGCAGTATTTT. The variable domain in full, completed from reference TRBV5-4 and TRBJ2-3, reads ETGVTQSPTHLIKTRGQQVTLRCSSQSGHNTVSWYQQALGQGPQFIFQYYREEENGRGNFPPRFSGLQFPNYSSELNVNALELDDSALYLCASSPSGASTDTQYFGPGTRLTVL.

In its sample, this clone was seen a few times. CDR3 region: CASRLQIDYEQYV. CDR3 DNA: TGTGCAAGTCGCTTACAGATCGACTACGAGCAGTACGTC. The chain has TRBV12-2 and TRBJ2-7; the DNA was not used to check the table's D call, TRBD2. TRBV12-2 is reported as a pseudogene. The CDR3 contains 13 residues.

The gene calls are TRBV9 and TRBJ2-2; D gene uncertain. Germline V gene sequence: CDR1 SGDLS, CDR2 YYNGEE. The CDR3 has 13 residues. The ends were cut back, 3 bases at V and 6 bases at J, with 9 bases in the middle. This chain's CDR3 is CASSAGVSGELFF. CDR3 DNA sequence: TGTGCCAGCAGCGCCGGAGTATCCGGGGAGCTGTTTTTT.

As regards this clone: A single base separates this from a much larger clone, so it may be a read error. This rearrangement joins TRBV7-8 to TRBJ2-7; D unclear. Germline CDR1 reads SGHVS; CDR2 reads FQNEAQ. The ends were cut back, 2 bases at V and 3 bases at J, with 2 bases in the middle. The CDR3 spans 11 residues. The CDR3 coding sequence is TGTGCCAGCAGCTTACTCTACGAGCAGTACTTC. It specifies CASSLLYEQYF.

In nucleotides, the CDR3 is TGTGCCAGCAGCGTAGCGGGCCTTGGGGCCACAGATACGCAGTATTTT. This translates into CASSVAGLGATDTQYF. The chain couples TRBV9 to TRBJ2-3, with a possible D match to TRBD1 (5 bases). The V and J ends lost 0 bases and 2 bases respectively, with 13 bases between them. CDR1 SGDLS and CDR2 YYNGEE come from the germline V gene. CDR3 size: 16 residues.

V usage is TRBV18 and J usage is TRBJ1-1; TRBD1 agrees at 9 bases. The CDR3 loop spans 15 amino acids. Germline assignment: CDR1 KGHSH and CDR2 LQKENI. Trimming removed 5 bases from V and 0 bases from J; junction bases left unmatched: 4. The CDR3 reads CASSSRTGVNTEAFF. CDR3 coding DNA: TGTGCCAGCTCATCGCGGACAGGGGTGAACACTGAAGCTTTCTTT. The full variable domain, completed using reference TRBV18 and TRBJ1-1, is NAGVMQNPRHLVRRRGQEARLRCSPMKGHSHVYWYRQLPEEGLKFMVYLQKENIIDESGMPKERFSAEFPKEGPSILRIQQVVRGDSAAYFCASSSRTGVNTEAFFGQGTRLTVV.

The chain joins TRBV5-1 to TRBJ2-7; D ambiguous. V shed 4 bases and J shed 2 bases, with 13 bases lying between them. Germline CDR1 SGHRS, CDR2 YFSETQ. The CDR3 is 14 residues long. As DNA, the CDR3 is TGCGCCAGCAGCCCGGCGCAACCGCCCTACGAGCAGTACTTC. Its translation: CASSPAQPPYEQYF.

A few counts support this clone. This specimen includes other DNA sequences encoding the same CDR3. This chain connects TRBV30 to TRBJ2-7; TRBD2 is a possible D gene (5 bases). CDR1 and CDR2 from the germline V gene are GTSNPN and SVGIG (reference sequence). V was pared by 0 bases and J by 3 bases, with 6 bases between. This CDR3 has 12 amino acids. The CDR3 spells CAWSVSGYEQYV. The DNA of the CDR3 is TGTGCCTGGAGTGTAAGCGGCTACGAGCAGTACGTC.

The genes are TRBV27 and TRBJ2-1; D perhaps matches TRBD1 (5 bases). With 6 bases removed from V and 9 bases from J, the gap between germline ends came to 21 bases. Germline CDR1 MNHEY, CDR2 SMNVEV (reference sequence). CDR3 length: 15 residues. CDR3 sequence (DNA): TGTGCCAGCAGCCAAACTTGGGGCGAGGCTGGTGAGCAGTTCTTC. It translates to CASSQTWGEAGEQFF.

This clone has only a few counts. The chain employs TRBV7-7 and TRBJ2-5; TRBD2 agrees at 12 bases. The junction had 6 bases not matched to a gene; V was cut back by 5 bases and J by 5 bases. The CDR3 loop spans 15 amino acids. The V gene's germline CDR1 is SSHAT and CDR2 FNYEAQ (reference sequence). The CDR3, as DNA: TGTGCCAGCAGCAATCTAGCGGGGGGGCCTGAGACCCAGTACTTC. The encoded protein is CASSNLAGGPETQYF.

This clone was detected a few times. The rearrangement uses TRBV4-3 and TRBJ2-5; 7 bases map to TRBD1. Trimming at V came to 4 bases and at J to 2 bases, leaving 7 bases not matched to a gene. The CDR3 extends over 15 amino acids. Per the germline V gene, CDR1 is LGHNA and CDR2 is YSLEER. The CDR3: CASSLGTAKQETQYF. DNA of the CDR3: TGCGCCAGCAGCCTTGGGACAGCGAAGCAAGAGACCCAGTACTTC.

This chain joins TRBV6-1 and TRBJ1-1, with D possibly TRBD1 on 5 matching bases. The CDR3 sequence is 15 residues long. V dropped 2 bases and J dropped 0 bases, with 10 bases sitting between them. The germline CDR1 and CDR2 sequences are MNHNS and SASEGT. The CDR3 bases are TGTGCCAGCAGTGAATGGGGCAGCATGAACACTGAAGCTTTCTTT. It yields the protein CASSEWGSMNTEAFF.

The CDR3 protein is CASEGYNEQFF. The CDR3 coding sequence is TGTGCCAGCGAAGGCTACAATGAGCAGTTCTTC. This rearrangement joins TRBV11-2 to TRBJ2-1; D gene ambiguous. V was clipped by 8 bases and J by 3 bases, with 5 bases between them. This CDR3 contains 11 residues. CDR1 and CDR2 from the germline V gene are SGHAT and FQNNGV.

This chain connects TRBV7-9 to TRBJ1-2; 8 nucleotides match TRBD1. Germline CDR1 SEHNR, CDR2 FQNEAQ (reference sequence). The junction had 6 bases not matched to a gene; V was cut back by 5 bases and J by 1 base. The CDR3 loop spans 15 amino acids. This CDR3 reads CASSPTGGFNYGYTF. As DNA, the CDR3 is TGTGCCAGCAGCCCTACAGGGGGATTTAACTATGGCTACACCTTC. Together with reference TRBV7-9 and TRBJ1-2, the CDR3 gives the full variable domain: DTGVSQNPRHKITKRGQNVTFRCDPISEHNRLYWYRQTLGQGPEFLTYFQNEAQLEKSRLLSDRFSAERPKGSFSTLEIQRTEQGDSAMYLCASSPTGGFNYGYTFGSGTRLTVV.

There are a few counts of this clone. CDR3 DNA sequence: TGTGCCATCAGGACTAGCGGGGGACACTACAATGAGCAGTTCTTC. Its protein is CAIRTSGGHYNEQFF. The chain recombines TRBV27 with TRBJ2-1, with 13 bases identical to TRBD2. V lost 10 bases to trimming and J lost 3 bases; unmatched junction nucleotides: 6. Germline CDR1 and CDR2: MNHEY and SMNVEV (reference sequence). The length of the CDR3 is 15 residues.

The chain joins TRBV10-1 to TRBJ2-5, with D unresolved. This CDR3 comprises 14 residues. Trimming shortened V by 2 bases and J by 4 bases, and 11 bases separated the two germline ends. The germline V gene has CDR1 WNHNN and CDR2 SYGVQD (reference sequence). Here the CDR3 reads CASSERGYRETQYF. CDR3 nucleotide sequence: TGCGCCAGCAGTGAGCGAGGCTACCGAGAGACCCAGTACTTC.

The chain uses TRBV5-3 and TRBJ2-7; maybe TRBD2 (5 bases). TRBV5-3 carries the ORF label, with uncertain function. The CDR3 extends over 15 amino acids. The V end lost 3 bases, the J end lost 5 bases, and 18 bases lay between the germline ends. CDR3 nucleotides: TGTGCCAGAAGCTCCCGGGATAGGAGATCTGACGAGCAGTACGTC. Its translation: CARSSRDRRSDEQYV.

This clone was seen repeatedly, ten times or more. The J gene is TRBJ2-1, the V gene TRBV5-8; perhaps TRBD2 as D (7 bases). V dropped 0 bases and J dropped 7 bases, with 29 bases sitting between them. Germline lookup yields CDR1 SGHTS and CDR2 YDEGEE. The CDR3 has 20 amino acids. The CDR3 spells CASSLDPGGVYANSGNEQFF. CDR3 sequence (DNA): TGTGCCAGCAGCTTGGATCCGGGGGGCGTCTACGCGAACTCCGGGAATGAGCAGTTCTTC. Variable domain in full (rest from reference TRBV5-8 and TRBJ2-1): EAGVTQSPTHLIKTRGQQATLRCSPISGHTSVYWYQQALGLGLQFLLWYDEGEERNRGNFPPRFSGRQFPNYSSELNVNALELEDSALYLCASSLDPGGVYANSGNEQFFGPGTRLTVL.

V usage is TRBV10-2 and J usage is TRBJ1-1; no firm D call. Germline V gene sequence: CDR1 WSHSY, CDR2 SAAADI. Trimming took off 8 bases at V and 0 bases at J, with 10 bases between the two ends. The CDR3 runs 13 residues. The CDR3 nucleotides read TGCGCCAGCCGCCACAGCCTGAACACTGAAGCTTTCTTT. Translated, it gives CASRHSLNTEAFF.

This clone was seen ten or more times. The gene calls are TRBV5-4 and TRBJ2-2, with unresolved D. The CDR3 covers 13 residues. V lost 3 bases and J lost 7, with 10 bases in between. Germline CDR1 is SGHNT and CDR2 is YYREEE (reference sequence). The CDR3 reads CASSSPSGGELFF. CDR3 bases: TGTGCCAGCAGCTCCCCGAGTGGCGGGGAGCTGTTTTTT. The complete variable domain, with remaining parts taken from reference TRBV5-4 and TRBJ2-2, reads ETGVTQSPTHLIKTRGQQVTLRCSSQSGHNTVSWYQQALGQGPQFIFQYYREEENGRGNFPPRFSGLQFPNYSSELNVNALELDDSALYLCASSSPSGGELFFGEGSRLTVL.